Presented here are 20 T cell receptor beta chains from one specimen sequenced in a study of shared clonotypes between healthy human individuals. Produced via immunoSEQ multiplex PCR; TCRdb's table is partial and in-frame only. The profile shows 650,000 to 750,000 clones, around 72% of them singletons. The specimen sequenced was memory CD4+ T cells sorted from blood. Subset denoted: CD45RA-negative fraction. The receptors stem from a woman in her 30s in good health.

The V call is TRBV9, the J call TRBJ1-1; D is possibly TRBD1 (6 bases). Trimming shortened V by 3 bases and J by 7 bases, and 7 bases separated the two germline ends. Germline CDR1 and CDR2: SGDLS and YYNGEE. This CDR3 region has 11 residues. The CDR3 bases are TGTGCCAGCAGCGCGGACAGTGAAGCTTTCTTT. Its translation is CASSADSEAFF. Together with reference TRBV9 and TRBJ1-1, the CDR3 gives the full variable domain: DSGVTQTPKHLITATGQRVTLRCSPRSGDLSVYWYQQSLDQGLQFLIQYYNGEERAKGNILERFSAQQFPDLHSELNLSSLELGDSALYFCASSADSEAFFGQGTRLTVV.

The chain carries TRBV19 and TRBJ1-1; tentative D call: TRBD1 (5 bases). V lost 6 bases to trimming and J lost 5 bases, with 16 bases between them. The CDR3 consists of 14 residues. Germline values: CDR1 LNHDA, CDR2 SQIVND (reference sequence). CDR3 loop: CASSDSPFGTEAFF. The DNA of the CDR3 is TGTGCCAGTAGCGACAGCCCATTCGGGACTGAAGCTTTCTTT.

As to this clone: The sample carries other DNA sequences with the same CDR3. The chain is built from TRBV19 and TRBJ1-5; a possible D gene is TRBD1 (5 bases). Germline CDR1 reads LNHDA; CDR2 reads SQIVND (reference sequence). Trimming shortened V by 9 bases and J by 0 bases, and 15 bases separated the two germline ends. The CDR3 length is 15 residues. As DNA, the CDR3 is TGTGCCAGCTCTACCCAGGGAAATAGCAATCAGCCCCAGCATTTT. It codes for CASSTQGNSNQPQHF.

In this sample, this clone turned up a few times. This chain links TRBV28 with TRBJ1-1; D may be TRBD1 (5 bases). The V gene's germline CDR1 is MDHEN and CDR2 SYDVKM. V was cut by 8 bases and J by 4 bases, with 14 bases left in between. The CDR3 totals 13 residues. The DNA of the CDR3 is TGTGCCAGCTCCAGGGAGTCGAGCACTGAAGCTTTCTTT. The encoded protein is CASSRESSTEAFF.

The chain recombines TRBV19 with TRBJ2-5; no reliable D call. The better agreement between TRBJ2-7 and the DNA end casts doubt on the J call. The CDR3 runs 13 residues. Germline assignment: CDR1 LNHDA and CDR2 SQIVND (reference sequence). CDR3 protein: CASSMINSYEQYF. CDR3 in DNA: TGTGCCAGTAGTATGATTAACTCCTACGAGCAGTACTTC.

The rearrangement links TRBV10-3 to TRBJ2-7; 10 nucleotides align to TRBD2. J was trimmed by 1 base and V by 1 base; bases with no gene match: 7. Germline CDR1 ENHRY, CDR2 SYGVKD. The CDR3 consists of 17 residues. The DNA of the CDR3 is TGTGCCATCAGTGAGTTGGCTAGCGGGAGTGCATCCTACGAGCAGTACTTC. This gives the protein CAISELASGSASYEQYF.

CDR3 nucleotides: TGTGCCTGGAGGGGTCGCGGCTCCTACAATGAGCAGTTCTTC. Its protein product is CAWRGRGSYNEQFF. The V call is TRBV30, the J call TRBJ2-1; D gene ambiguous. The CDR3 runs 14 residues. Germline CDR1 and CDR2: GTSNPN and SVGIG (reference sequence). Trimming pared 3 bases from V and 0 bases from J, leaving 9 bases between.

V usage is TRBV27 and J usage is TRBJ2-1; D gene ambiguous. Germline assignment: CDR1 MNHEY and CDR2 SMNVEV (reference sequence). This CDR3 spans 13 amino acids. Deletions cut 5 bases from V and 6 bases from J, with 11 bases between. In DNA, the CDR3 is TGTGCCAGCAGTCCCAGGCTGGCCAATGAGCAGTTCTTC. Its protein product is CASSPRLANEQFF.

The chain carries TRBV28 and TRBJ2-4; either TRBD1 or TRBD2 may fit D (6 bases each). CDR1 MDHEN and CDR2 SYDVKM come from the germline V gene. This CDR3 contains 11 residues. V was pared by 11 bases and J by 7 bases, with 12 bases between. The CDR3 loop reads CAGGGGNIQYF. The DNA of the CDR3 is TGTGCCGGCGGAGGGGGGAACATTCAGTACTTC.

The V call is TRBV5-1, the J call TRBJ2-7; TRBD1 matches at 8 bases. The J segment lost 3 bases and the V segment lost 0 bases, leaving 5 bases of the junction unmatched. The CDR3 covers 15 residues. The V gene's germline CDR1 is SGHRS and CDR2 YFSETQ. CDR3 sequence reads: CASSLGPGQGYEQYF. The CDR3 coding sequence is TGCGCCAGCAGCTTGGGGCCTGGACAGGGCTACGAGCAGTACTTC.

Many counts were recorded for this clone. This chain joins TRBV28 and TRBJ2-1; D is unresolved. V dropped 4 bases and J dropped 7 bases, with 5 bases sitting between them. CDR3 length equals 11 residues. CDR1 and CDR2 from the germline V gene are MDHEN and SYDVKM. The CDR3: CASSYLNEQFF. The DNA of the CDR3 is TGTGCCAGCAGTTACTTAAATGAGCAGTTCTTC.

The chain recombines TRBV28 with TRBJ2-5; D may be TRBD2 (6 bases). V was trimmed by 6 bases and J by 10 bases, leaving 18 bases between them. The CDR3 totals 13 residues. The V gene's germline CDR1 is MDHEN and CDR2 SYDVKM. CDR3 sequence: CASSPHGTRDQYF. CDR3 nucleotides: TGTGCCAGCAGCCCCCACGGGACGCGGGACCAGTACTTC.

This rearrangement joins TRBV5-1 to TRBJ1-1; TRBD1 might be the D (5 bases). This CDR3 spans 15 amino acids. Trimming removed 4 bases at V and 0 bases at J, with 13 bases between. CDR1 and CDR2 from the germline V gene are SGHRS and YFSETQ. The CDR3 loop is CASSPVGTLNTEAFF. CDR3 nucleotide sequence: TGCGCCAGCAGCCCGGTTGGGACGCTGAACACTGAAGCTTTCTTT.

V and J are TRBV19 and TRBJ1-5, with 8 bases fitting TRBD1. J lost 4 bases, V lost 5 bases, and 10 bases had no gene match. The CDR3 consists of 16 residues. Per the germline V gene, CDR1 is LNHDA and CDR2 is SQIVND (reference sequence). CDR3 sequence (DNA): TGTGCCAGTAGTTACAGGGGGGCCCGGGGTAATCAGCCCCAGCATTTT. Protein: CASSYRGARGNQPQHF.

In its sample, this clone was seen once. The chain carries TRBV11-1 and TRBJ2-3; D might be TRBD2 (5 bases). Germline V lookup: CDR1 SGHAT, CDR2 FQDESV (reference sequence). The CDR3 spans 16 residues. V was cut by 0 bases and J by 0 bases, with 10 bases left in between. The CDR3 nucleotides are TGTGCCAGCAGCTTAGCGTTGGGAGCTAGCACAGATACGCAGTATTTT. This codes for CASSLALGASTDTQYF.

This clone was recorded once. The chain recombines TRBV5-1 with TRBJ2-7; the D gene is possibly TRBD2 (6 bases). The CDR3 totals 15 residues. The germline V gene encodes CDR1 SGHRS and CDR2 YFSETQ. V lost 0 bases, J lost 4 bases, and 14 bases lay in between. The CDR3 loop is CASSLGGNQAYEQYF. In nucleotides, the CDR3 is TGCGCCAGCAGCTTGGGCGGGAACCAGGCATACGAGCAGTACTTC.

V is TRBV7-8 and J is TRBJ2-5; D ambiguous. The CDR3 contains 14 residues. In germline, CDR1 is SGHVS, CDR2 FQNEAQ. Deletions cut 5 bases from V and 3 bases from J, with 13 bases between. The CDR3 region is CASSQREAEETQYF. The CDR3 region has the DNA TGTGCCAGCAGCCAACGCGAGGCAGAAGAGACCCAGTACTTC.

The J gene is TRBJ1-5, the V gene TRBV7-8, with 8 bases aligning to TRBD1. The V segment lost 4 bases and the J segment 5 bases; nucleotides outside the gene matches: 7. The germline V gene has CDR1 SGHVS and CDR2 FQNEAQ. The CDR3 is 15 amino acids. The CDR3: CASSSSGTGYQPQHF. The CDR3 nucleotides read TGTGCCAGCAGCTCATCCGGGACAGGTTATCAGCCCCAGCATTTT.

This clone has just a few counts. The chain joins TRBV6-1 to TRBJ2-3, with 7 bases lining up with TRBD2. The junction had 20 bases not matched to a gene; V was cut back by 6 bases and J by 5 bases. The V gene's germline CDR1 is MNHNS and CDR2 SASEGT. The CDR3 sequence is 18 residues long. The CDR3, as DNA: TGTGCCAGCAGCGAACTGTTAACGTTAGCGGGCGGAAGAGATACGCAGTATTTT. Its protein is CASSELLTLAGGRDTQYF.

This clone was recorded a few times. This chain links TRBV6-6 with TRBJ1-5, with 8 bases aligning to TRBD1. J was trimmed by 7 bases and V by 2 bases; bases with no gene match: 4. Germline lookup yields CDR1 MNHNY and CDR2 SVGAGI (reference sequence). The CDR3 consists of 14 residues. The CDR3 DNA is TGTGCCAGCAGTTACACTAGACAGGGGCAGCCCCAGCATTTT. It translates to CASSYTRQGQPQHF.